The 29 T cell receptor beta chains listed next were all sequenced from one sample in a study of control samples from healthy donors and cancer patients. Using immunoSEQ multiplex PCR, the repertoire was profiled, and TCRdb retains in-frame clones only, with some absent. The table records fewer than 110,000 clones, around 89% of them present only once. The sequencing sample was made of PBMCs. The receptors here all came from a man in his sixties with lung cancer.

Written as DNA, the CDR3 is TGTGCCAGCAGTTTCGGGCTGGGGAACTATGGCTACACCTTC. Residues: CASSFGLGNYGYTF. The chain combines TRBV5-5 with TRBJ1-2; no firm D call. This CDR3 is built from 14 residues. Germline V gene sequence: CDR1 SGHKS, CDR2 YYEKEE (reference sequence). The V end lost 5 bases, the J end lost 2 bases, and 13 bases lay between the germline ends.

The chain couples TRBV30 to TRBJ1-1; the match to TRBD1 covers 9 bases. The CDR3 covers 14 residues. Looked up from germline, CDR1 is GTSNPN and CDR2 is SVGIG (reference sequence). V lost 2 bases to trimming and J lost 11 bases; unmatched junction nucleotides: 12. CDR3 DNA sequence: TGTGCCTGGAGTCCGGGACAGGGCCAAACGGGCGCTTTCTTT. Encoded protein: CAWSPGQGQTGAFF.

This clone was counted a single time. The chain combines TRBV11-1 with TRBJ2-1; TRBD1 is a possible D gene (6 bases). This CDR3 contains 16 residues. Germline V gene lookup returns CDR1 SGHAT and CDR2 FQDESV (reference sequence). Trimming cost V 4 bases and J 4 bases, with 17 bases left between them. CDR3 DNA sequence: TGTGCCAGCAGCTCTCTACAGGGATTTTTTTACAATGAGCAGTTCTTC. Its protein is CASSSLQGFFYNEQFF.

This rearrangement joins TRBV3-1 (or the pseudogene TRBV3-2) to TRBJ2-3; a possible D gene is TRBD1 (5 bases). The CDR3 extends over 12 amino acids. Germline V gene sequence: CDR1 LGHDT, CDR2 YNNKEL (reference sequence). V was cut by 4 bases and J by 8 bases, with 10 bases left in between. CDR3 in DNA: TGTGCCAGCAGCCCAGGGTTTGCTACGCAGTATTTT. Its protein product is CASSPGFATQYF.

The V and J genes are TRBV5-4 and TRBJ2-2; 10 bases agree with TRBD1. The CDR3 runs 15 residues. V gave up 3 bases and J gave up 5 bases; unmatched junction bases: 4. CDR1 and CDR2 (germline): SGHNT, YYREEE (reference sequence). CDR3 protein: CASSSRDRGTGELFF. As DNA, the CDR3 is TGTGCCAGCAGCTCCCGGGACAGGGGAACCGGGGAGCTGTTTTTT.

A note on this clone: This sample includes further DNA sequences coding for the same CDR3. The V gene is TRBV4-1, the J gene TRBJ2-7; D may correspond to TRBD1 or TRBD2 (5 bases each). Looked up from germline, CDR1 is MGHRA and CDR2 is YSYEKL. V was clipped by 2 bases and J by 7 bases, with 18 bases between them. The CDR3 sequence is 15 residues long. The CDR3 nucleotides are TGCGCCAGCAGCCAATCTCCCCAGGGAGCGCGAGAGCAGTACTTC. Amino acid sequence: CASSQSPQGAREQYF.

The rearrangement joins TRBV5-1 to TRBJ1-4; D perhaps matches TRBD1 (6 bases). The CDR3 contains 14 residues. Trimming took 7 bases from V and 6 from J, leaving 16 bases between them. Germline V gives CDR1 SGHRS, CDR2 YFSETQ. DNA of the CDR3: TGCGCCAGCTCCGGGGGCAGGGAGGATGAAAAACTGTTTTTT. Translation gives CASSGGREDEKLFF.

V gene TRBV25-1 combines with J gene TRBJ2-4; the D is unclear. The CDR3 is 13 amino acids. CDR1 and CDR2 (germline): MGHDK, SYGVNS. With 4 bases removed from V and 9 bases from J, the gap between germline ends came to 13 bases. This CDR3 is CASSVGRVSIQYF. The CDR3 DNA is TGTGCCAGCAGTGTCGGTCGGGTGAGCATTCAGTACTTC.

CDR3 coding DNA: TGTGCCAGCAGTTCGGCAGGTCTGTACAATGAGCAGTTCTTC. Its protein product is CASSSAGLYNEQFF. J is TRBJ2-1 and V is TRBV6-2 or TRBV6-3; D gene unclear. The CDR3 spans 14 residues. Trimming left V 4 bases short and J 4 bases short, with 11 bases between. Germline V CDR1 and CDR2: MNHEY, SVGEGT.

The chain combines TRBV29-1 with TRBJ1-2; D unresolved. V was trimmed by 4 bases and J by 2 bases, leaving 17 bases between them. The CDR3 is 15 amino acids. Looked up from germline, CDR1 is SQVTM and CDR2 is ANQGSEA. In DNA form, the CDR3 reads TGCAGCGTTGGCCCCATAGAGACCGTCAACTATGGCTACACCTTC. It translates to CSVGPIETVNYGYTF.

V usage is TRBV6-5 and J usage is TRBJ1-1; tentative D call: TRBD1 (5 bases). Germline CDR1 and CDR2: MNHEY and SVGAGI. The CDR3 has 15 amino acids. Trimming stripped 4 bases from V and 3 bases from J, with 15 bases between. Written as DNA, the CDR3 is TGTGCCAGCAGTTCCCTGGGAAGAGGGGACACTGAAGCTTTCTTT. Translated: CASSSLGRGDTEAFF.

CDR3 in amino acids: CASSLGNTGPNTEAFF. The CDR3 DNA is TGCGCCAGCAGCTTGGGAAACACAGGACCCAACACTGAAGCTTTCTTT. The V call is TRBV5-1, the J call TRBJ1-1; TRBD1 might be the D (5 bases). CDR3 length equals 16 residues. Trimming took off 0 bases at V and 2 bases at J, with 14 bases between the two ends. Per germline, CDR1 SGHRS and CDR2 YFSETQ.

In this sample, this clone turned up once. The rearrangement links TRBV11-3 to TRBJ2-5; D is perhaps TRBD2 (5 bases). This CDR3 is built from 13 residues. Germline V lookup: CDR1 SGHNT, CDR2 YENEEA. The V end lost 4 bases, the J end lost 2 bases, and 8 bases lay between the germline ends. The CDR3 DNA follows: TGTGCCAGCAGCTCCGGGGTTCAAGAGACCCAGTACTTC. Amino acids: CASSSGVQETQYF.

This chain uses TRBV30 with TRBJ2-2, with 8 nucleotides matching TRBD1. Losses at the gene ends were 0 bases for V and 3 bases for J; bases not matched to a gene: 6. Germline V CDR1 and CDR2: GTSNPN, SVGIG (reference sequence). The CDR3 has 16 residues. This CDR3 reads CAWSVGGRGHTGELFF. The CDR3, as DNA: TGTGCCTGGAGTGTAGGGGGCAGGGGGCACACCGGGGAGCTGTTTTTT. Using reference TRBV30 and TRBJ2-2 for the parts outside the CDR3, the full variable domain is SQTIHQWPATLVQPVGSPLSLECTVEGTSNPNLYWYRQAAGRGLQLLFYSVGIGQISSEVPQNLSASRPQDRQFILSSKKLLLSDSGFYLCAWSVGGRGHTGELFFGEGSRLTVL.

In DNA, the CDR3 is TGTGCCTGGGGACAGGGTGTAATGGCCGGGGAGCTGTTTTTT. It specifies CAWGQGVMAGELFF. J is TRBJ2-2 and V is TRBV30, with TRBD1 matching 8 bases. V dropped 5 bases and J dropped 6; count of bases not matched to a gene: 8. Germline V lookup: CDR1 GTSNPN, CDR2 SVGIG (reference sequence). This CDR3 is 14 amino acids long. Complete variable domain (other parts from reference TRBV30 and TRBJ2-2): SQTIHQWPATLVQPVGSPLSLECTVEGTSNPNLYWYRQAAGRGLQLLFYSVGIGQISSEVPQNLSASRPQDRQFILSSKKLLLSDSGFYLCAWGQGVMAGELFFGEGSRLTVL.

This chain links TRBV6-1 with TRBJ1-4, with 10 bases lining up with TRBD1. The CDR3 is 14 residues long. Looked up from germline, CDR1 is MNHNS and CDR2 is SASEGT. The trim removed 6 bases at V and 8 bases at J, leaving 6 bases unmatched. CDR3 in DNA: TGTGCCAGCAGGACAGGGGGCGCGGAAGAAAAACTGTTTTTT. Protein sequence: CASRTGGAEEKLFF.

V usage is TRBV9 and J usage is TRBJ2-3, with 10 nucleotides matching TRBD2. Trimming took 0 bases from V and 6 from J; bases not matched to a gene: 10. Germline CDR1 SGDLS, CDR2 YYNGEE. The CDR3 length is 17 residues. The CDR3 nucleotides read TGTGCCAGCAGCGTAGTAGGTAGTAGCGGGGGGCTGGATACGCAGTATTTT. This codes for CASSVVGSSGGLDTQYF.

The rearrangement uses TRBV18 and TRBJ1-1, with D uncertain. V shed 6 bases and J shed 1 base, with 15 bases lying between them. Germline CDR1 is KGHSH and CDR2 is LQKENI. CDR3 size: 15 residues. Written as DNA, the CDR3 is TGTGCCAGCTCTTTTGCCCGGGGAGGGAACACTGAAGCTTTCTTT. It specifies CASSFARGGNTEAFF.

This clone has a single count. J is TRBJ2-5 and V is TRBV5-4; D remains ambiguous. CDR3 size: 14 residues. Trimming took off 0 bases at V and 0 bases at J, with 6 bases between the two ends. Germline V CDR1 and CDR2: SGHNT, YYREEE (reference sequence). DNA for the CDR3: TGTGCCAGCAGCTTGGAAAGGTACCAAGAGACCCAGTACTTC. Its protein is CASSLERYQETQYF. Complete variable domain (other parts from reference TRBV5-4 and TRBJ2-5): ETGVTQSPTHLIKTRGQQVTLRCSSQSGHNTVSWYQQALGQGPQFIFQYYREEENGRGNFPPRFSGLQFPNYSSELNVNALELDDSALYLCASSLERYQETQYFGPGTRLLVL.

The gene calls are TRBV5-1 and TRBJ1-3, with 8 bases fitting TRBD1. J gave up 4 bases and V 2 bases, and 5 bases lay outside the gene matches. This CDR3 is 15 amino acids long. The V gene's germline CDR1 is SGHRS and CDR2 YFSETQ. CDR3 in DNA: TGCGCCAGCAGCTTAGGGACAGGTCCCGGAAACACCATATATTTT. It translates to CASSLGTGPGNTIYF.

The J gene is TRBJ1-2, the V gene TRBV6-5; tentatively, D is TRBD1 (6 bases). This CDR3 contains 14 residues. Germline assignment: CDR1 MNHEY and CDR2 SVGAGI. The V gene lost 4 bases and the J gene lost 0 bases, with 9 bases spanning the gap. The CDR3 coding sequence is TGTGCCAGCAGTTTACAGGGAGCTAACTATGGCTACACCTTC. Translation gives CASSLQGANYGYTF.

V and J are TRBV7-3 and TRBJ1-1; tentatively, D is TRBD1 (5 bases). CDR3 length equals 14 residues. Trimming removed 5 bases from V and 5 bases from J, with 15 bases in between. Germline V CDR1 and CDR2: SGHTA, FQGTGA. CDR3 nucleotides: TGTGCCAGCAGCAGAGGCGGCAGGGAAACTGAAGCTTTCTTT. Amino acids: CASSRGGRETEAFF.

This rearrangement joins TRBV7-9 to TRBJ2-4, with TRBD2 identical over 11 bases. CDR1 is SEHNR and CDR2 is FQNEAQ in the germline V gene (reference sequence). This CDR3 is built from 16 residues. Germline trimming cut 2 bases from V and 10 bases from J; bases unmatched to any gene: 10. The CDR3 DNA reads TGTGCCAGCAGCTTAACGATCCTGACTAGCGGGGAAATTCAGTACTTC. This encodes CASSLTILTSGEIQYF.

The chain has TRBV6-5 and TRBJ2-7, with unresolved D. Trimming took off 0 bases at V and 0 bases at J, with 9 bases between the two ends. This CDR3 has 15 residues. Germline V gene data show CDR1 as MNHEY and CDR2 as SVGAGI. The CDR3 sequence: CASSYSYASSYEQYF. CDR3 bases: TGTGCCAGCAGTTACTCGTACGCGAGCTCCTACGAGCAGTACTTC.

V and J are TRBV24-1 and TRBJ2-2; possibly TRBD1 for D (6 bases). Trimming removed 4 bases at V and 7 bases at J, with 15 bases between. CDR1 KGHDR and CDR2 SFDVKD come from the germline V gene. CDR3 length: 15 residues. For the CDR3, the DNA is TGTGCCACCAGTGACCCCACAGGGAGTCACGGGGAGCTGTTTTTT. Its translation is CATSDPTGSHGELFF.

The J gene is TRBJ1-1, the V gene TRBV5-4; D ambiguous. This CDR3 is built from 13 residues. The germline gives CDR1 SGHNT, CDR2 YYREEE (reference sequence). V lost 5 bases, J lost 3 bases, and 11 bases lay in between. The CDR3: CASSRDTHTEAFF. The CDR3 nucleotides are TGTGCCAGCAGTCGTGACACCCACACTGAAGCTTTCTTT.

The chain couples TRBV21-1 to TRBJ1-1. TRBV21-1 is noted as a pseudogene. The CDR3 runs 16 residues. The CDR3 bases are TGTGCCAGCAGCAAAGTACAGGGGAGGGGGAACACTGAAGCTTTCTTT. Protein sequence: CASSKVQGRGNTEAFF.

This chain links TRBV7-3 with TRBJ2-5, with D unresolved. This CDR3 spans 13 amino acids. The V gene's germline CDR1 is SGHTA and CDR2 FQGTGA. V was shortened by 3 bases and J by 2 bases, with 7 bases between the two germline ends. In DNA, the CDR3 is TGTGCCAGCAGCTTTAATATTCAAGAGACCCAGTACTTC. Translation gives CASSFNIQETQYF.

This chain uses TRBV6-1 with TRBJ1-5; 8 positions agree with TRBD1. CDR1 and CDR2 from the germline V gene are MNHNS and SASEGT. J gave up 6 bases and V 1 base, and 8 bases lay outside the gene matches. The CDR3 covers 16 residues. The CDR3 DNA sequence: TGTGCCAGCAGTGAAGTGGGCAGGGGGCGAGGTCAGCCCCAGCATTTT. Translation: CASSEVGRGRGQPQHF.